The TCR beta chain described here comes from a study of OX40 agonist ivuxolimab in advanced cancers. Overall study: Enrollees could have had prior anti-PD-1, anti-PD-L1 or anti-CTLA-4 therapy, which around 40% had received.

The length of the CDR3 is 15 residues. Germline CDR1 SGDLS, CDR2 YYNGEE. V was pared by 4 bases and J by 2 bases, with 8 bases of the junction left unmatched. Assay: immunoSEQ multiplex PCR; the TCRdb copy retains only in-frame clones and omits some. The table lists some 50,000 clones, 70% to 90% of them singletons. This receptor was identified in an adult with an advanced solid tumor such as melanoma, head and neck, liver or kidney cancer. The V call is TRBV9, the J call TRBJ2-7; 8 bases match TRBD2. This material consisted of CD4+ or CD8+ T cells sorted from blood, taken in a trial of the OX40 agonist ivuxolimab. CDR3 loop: CASSSGGGGPYEQYF. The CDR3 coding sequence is TGTGCCAGCAGCTCTGGGGGCGGGGGGCCCTACGAGCAGTACTTC.